This T cell receptor (beta chain) comes out of a study of T cell changes during pregnancy in multiple sclerosis. Profiled with immunoSEQ multiplex PCR; TCRdb holds only in-frame clones, not every one. The sample contains about 47,000 clones, 85% to 90% of which appear only once. This CDR3 region has 14 residues. The germline V gene encodes CDR1 MNHEY and CDR2 SVGAGI. Trimming removed 0 bases at V and 1 base at J, with 6 bases between. Material: CD8+ T cells from peripheral blood mononuclear cells, obtained in the second trimester of pregnancy. The chain joins TRBV6-5 to TRBJ2-5; D may be TRBD2 (5 bases). This clonotype was obtained from a female donor with multiple sclerosis, enrolled in a pregnancy study. The CDR3 sequence is CASSYSGSQETQYF. DNA of the CDR3: TGTGCCAGCAGTTACTCGGGGAGCCAAGAGACCCAGTACTTC.